Below, 12 T cell receptor beta chains from the same sample are listed, as sequenced in a study of blood T cell repertoires in COVID-19. The assay was immunoSEQ multiplex PCR, and TCRdb's table has in-frame clones only and misses some. The table shows about 210,000 clones, with about 87% occurring only once. Material for sequencing was PBMCs or T cells enriched from blood (not recorded which). These receptors all stem from a man younger than 45 who had recovered from COVID-19.

The chain links TRBV5-4 to TRBJ2-5, with 14 bases lining up with TRBD2. Germline V lookup: CDR1 SGHNT, CDR2 YYREEE (reference sequence). There are 17 residues in the CDR3. Trimming took 4 bases from V and 2 from J; bases not matched to a gene: 7. The CDR3: CASSRGTSGGKQETQYF. The CDR3 DNA sequence: TGTGCCAGCAGCCGCGGGACTAGCGGGGGAAAACAAGAGACCCAGTACTTC.

J is TRBJ2-5 and V is TRBV7-2; 10 bases agree with TRBD2. Germline V CDR1 and CDR2: SGHTA, FQGNSA. This CDR3 has 15 amino acids. Unmatched junction bases numbered 5, after V lost 5 bases and J lost 2 bases. The CDR3 coding sequence is TGTGCCAGCAGCCCTAGCGGGAGCTGGCAAGAGACCCAGTACTTC. It translates to CASSPSGSWQETQYF.

The chain has TRBV19 and TRBJ2-5, with a tentative D call TRBD2 (5 bases). The CDR3 is 13 amino acids. The germline V and J ends were trimmed by 6 bases and 5 bases, with 13 bases remaining between them. Germline CDR1 and CDR2: LNHDA and SQIVND (reference sequence). The CDR3 here is CASRQGLSETQYF. The CDR3 DNA reads as TGTGCCAGTAGGCAAGGACTTAGCGAGACCCAGTACTTC.

The rearrangement links TRBV2 to TRBJ2-7; 12 bases are shared with TRBD2. Germline V gene data show CDR1 as SNHLY and CDR2 as FYNNEI. V was clipped by 5 bases and J by 4 bases; unmatched bases: 6. This CDR3 has 15 amino acids. This CDR3 reads CASSSLAGGLYEQYF. The CDR3 coding sequence is TGTGCCAGCAGTTCACTAGCGGGGGGCCTATACGAGCAGTACTTC.

The chain links TRBV9 to TRBJ1-1; 9 nucleotides agree with TRBD1. V was pared by 4 bases and J by 11 bases, with 18 bases of the junction left unmatched. Germline V CDR1 and CDR2: SGDLS, YYNGEE. This CDR3 is built from 16 residues. The CDR3 coding sequence is TGTGCCAGCAGCACGGGCGGCGGGACAGGGCGGTCGGAGGCTTTCTTT. It codes for CASSTGGGTGRSEAFF.

The V call is TRBV5-6, the J call TRBJ2-7; 9 bases agree with TRBD2. V shed 1 base, J shed 2 bases, and the junction held 1 base outside the gene matches. The CDR3 sequence is 14 residues long. The germline gives CDR1 SGHDT, CDR2 YYEEEE. The CDR3 sequence: CASSLSSGTYEQYF. In DNA, the CDR3 is TGTGCCAGCAGCTTGTCTAGCGGGACCTACGAGCAGTACTTC.

This clone was seen a single time. V is TRBV4-2 and J is TRBJ2-3, with TRBD2 identical over 8 bases. CDR3 size: 18 residues. CDR1 is LGHNA and CDR2 is YNFKEQ in the germline V gene. The V and J ends lost 0 bases and 5 bases, in that order; junction bases with no gene match: 13. CDR3 sequence: CASSQEGSLAGGRDTQYF. Written as DNA, the CDR3 is TGTGCCAGCAGCCAAGAGGGTAGTCTGGCGGGGGGCCGAGATACGCAGTATTTT.

The CDR3 nucleotides are TGTGCCAGCAGCTTAGGAGCAGGGGGCCATTCACCCCTCCACTTT. It specifies CASSLGAGGHSPLHF. This sequence joins TRBV7-2 and TRBJ1-6; 8 bases are shared with TRBD1. V was clipped by 1 base and J by 8 bases; unmatched bases: 4. This CDR3 contains 15 residues. Germline V gene data show CDR1 as SGHTA and CDR2 as FQGNSA. The complete variable domain, with remaining parts taken from reference TRBV7-2 and TRBJ1-6, reads GAGVSQSPSNKVTEKGKDVELRCDPISGHTALYWYRQSLGQGLEFLIYFQGNSAPDKSGLPSDRFSAERTGGSVSTLTIQRTQQEDSAVYLCASSLGAGGHSPLHFGNGTRLTVT.

This chain connects TRBV19 to TRBJ1-2, with a possible D match to TRBD1 (5 bases). V was shortened by 6 bases and J by 6 bases, with 14 bases between the two germline ends. CDR1 is LNHDA and CDR2 is SQIVND in the germline V gene (reference sequence). The CDR3 runs 13 residues. CDR3 in DNA: TGTGCCAGTAGAACACAGGTACCGGATGGCTACACCTTC. Translating it yields CASRTQVPDGYTF.

V usage is TRBV12-5 and J usage is TRBJ2-1; D is uncertain. Germline V gives CDR1 LGHNT, CDR2 FRNRAP. CDR3 size: 12 residues. The V end lost 6 bases, the J end lost 4 bases, and 7 bases lay between the germline ends. CDR3 DNA sequence: TGTGCTAGTGGGTTCCTTTACAATGAGCAGTTCTTC. Translated: CASGFLYNEQFF.

This clone was detected once. The CDR3 protein is CAWSVASDYGYTF. The CDR3 bases are TGTGCCTGGAGTGTAGCGTCGGACTATGGCTACACCTTC. The V gene is TRBV30, the J gene TRBJ1-2, with D unclear. The CDR3 extends over 13 amino acids. From germline, CDR1 is GTSNPN and CDR2 SVGIG (reference sequence). V was clipped by 0 bases and J by 3 bases, with 8 bases between them.

In this sample, this clone turned up once. V gene TRBV29-1 combines with J gene TRBJ1-3; D is unresolved. V was trimmed by 5 bases and J by 5 bases, leaving 7 bases between them. Germline lookup yields CDR1 SQVTM and CDR2 ANQGSEA. The CDR3 contains 11 residues. The CDR3 DNA follows: TGCAGCGTTCTTGCGAGAAACACCATATATTTT. Translation: CSVLARNTIYF.